This T cell receptor beta chain was sequenced for a study of cytomegalovirus exposure and HLA in healthy donors. Germline CDR1 and CDR2: SNHLY and FYNNEI. V lost 2 bases to trimming and J lost 0 bases, with 10 bases between them. This CDR3 is 16 amino acids long. The PCR contained 60 Vbeta and 13 Jbeta primers. Sequencing was performed with immunoSEQ multiplex PCR; in TCRdb, only in-frame clones are kept and a portion is missing. This table holds around 230,000 clones, 82% found once. Sequencing was performed on PBMCs. V usage is TRBV2 and J usage is TRBJ2-2; TRBD1 might be the D (5 bases). The receptor was isolated from a middle-aged man in good health and CMV-seropositive. The CDR3: CASSELQGPNTGELFF. Written as DNA, the CDR3 is TGTGCCAGCAGTGAACTCCAGGGTCCGAACACCGGGGAGCTGTTTTTT.